Following are 22 T cell receptor beta chains from one sample sequenced in a study of tumor and adjacent non-tumor tissue in lung cancer (dated by TCRdb to 2016 to 2018). RNA was extracted from bulk unsorted tissue and checked for quality with a NanoDrop ND-1000 and an Agilent 2100. The library was prepared using multiplex PCR. Sequencing was performed on an Illumina HiSeq 2500. TCRbeta libraries were constructed through three rounds of nested PCR with primers (Table S4) according to protocols adapted from ARM-PCR. The raw public data were reprocessed by TCRdb itself: fastp quality trimming at Q25, MiXCR clonotype calling, in-frame beta chains only. Entries are consolidated by CDR3 protein sequence, retaining the most common genes and DNA. The sample table shows approximately 120,000 distinct CDR3 sequences, and about 66% are seen once. The ten largest clones add up to roughly 13% of the sample. Specimen: lung tumor tissue. The receptors come from a man aged 30 to 39 with non-small cell lung cancer.

For this clonotype: A read error may account for a junction end that differs from germline. The gene calls are TRBV4-1 and TRBJ2-7, with a possible D match to TRBD2 (5 bases). This CDR3 contains 13 residues. Per germline, CDR1 MGHRA and CDR2 YSYEKL. The CDR3, as DNA: TGCGCCTGTAGCCAAGATTTTCTAGCTGAGCAGTATTTC. Amino acids: CACSQDFLAEQYF.

V usage is TRBV6-5 and J usage is TRBJ2-3; D possibly corresponds to TRBD2 (6 bases). The CDR3 spans 14 residues. The V gene's germline CDR1 is MNHEY and CDR2 SVGAGI. Trimming took 7 bases from V and 9 from J, leaving 20 bases between them. CDR3 sequence reads: CASTYQRSGDTQYF. DNA of the CDR3: TGTGCCAGCACTTATCAAAGGTCGGGGGACACGCAGTATTTT.

Turning to this clonotype: Possible read error: a much larger clone is one base away. The chain is built from TRBV4-2 and TRBJ1-5; 9 positions match TRBD1. The germline V gene encodes CDR1 LGHNA and CDR2 YNFKEQ. The CDR3 has 15 amino acids. CDR3 sequence: CVSSQDRGSNQPQHF. As DNA, the CDR3 is TGTGTCAGCAGCCAGGACAGGGGTAGCAATCAGCCCCAGCATTTT.

On this clonotype: This CDR3 is missing its conserved last phenylalanine or tryptophan, likely due to a read error. The chain couples TRBV20-1 to TRBJ1-6; possibly TRBD1 for D (5 bases). V was pared by 6 bases and J by 9 bases, with 12 bases between. CDR1 and CDR2 (germline): DFQATT, SNEGSKA (reference sequence). The CDR3 has 12 residues. CDR3: CSARTRGSPLHI. CDR3 DNA sequence: TGCAGTGCCCGGACAAGGGGTTCACCCCTCCACATT.

A remark on this clonotype: Given a much more abundant clone one base away, this may be a read error. The gene calls are TRBV20-1 and TRBJ2-5; D is undetermined. Per germline, CDR1 DFQATT and CDR2 SNEGSKA (reference sequence). Trimming shortened V by 0 bases and J by 2 bases, and 13 bases separated the two germline ends. This CDR3 contains 15 residues. CDR3 region: CSARDLRTTQETQYF. The CDR3 region has the DNA TGCAGTGCTAGAGATTTGAGGACCACTCAAGAGACCCAGTACTTC.

This clonotype has just a few counts. The chain is built from TRBV12-3 or TRBV12-4 and TRBJ2-1; 8 bases align to TRBD2. This CDR3 has 15 amino acids. V was clipped by 5 bases and J by 6 bases; unmatched bases: 9. CDR3 DNA: TGTGCCAGCAGTCGTAGCGGGACATGGAGCAATGAGCAGTTCTTC. Protein: CASSRSGTWSNEQFF.

This clonotype was counted a few times. A much larger clone lies a single base off, so this may be a read error. This chain uses TRBV12-3 or TRBV12-4 with TRBJ1-2; D might be TRBD1 (5 bases). The CDR3 is 11 amino acids. The CDR3 DNA is TGTGCCAGCAGTTCCTGGGACTCTCAATCCTTC. Encoded protein: CASSSWDSQSF.

The V and J genes are TRBV20-1 and TRBJ2-1; possibly TRBD1 or TRBD2 for D (5 bases each). Germline loops: CDR1 DFQATT, CDR2 SNEGSKA (reference sequence). V shed 3 bases and J shed 9 bases, with 18 bases lying between them. The CDR3 consists of 14 residues. The CDR3 bases are TGCAGTGCTAGCAGGGCCCTCGGTGGGGGTGAGCAGTTCTTC. Translating it yields CSASRALGGGEQFF.

Note on this clonotype: In this CDR3 the conserved last residue, phenylalanine or tryptophan, is missing, so a read error is likely. This rearrangement joins TRBV12-3 or TRBV12-4 to TRBJ2-7; 11 bases agree with TRBD2. This CDR3 comprises 14 residues. The CDR3 protein is CVSSGTSGGGEQYL. CDR3 coding DNA: TGTGTCAGCAGTGGGACTAGCGGAGGGGGCGAGCAGTACTTA.

This clonotype has just a few counts. This chain connects TRBV14 to TRBJ1-2; D possibly corresponds to TRBD1 (5 bases). Germline V lookup: CDR1 SGHDN, CDR2 FVKESK. CDR3 size: 14 residues. V lost 4 bases to trimming and J lost 4 bases, with 13 bases between them. The CDR3 coding sequence is TGTGCCAGCAGCCGCTTTGGGACTGTCTATGGCTACACCTTC. Translated: CASSRFGTVYGYTF.

This clonotype was found many times. This chain joins TRBV20-1 and TRBJ1-1; D is unclear. V lost 6 bases and J 4 bases, leaving 9 bases between the germline ends. CDR3 length equals 11 residues. Per germline, CDR1 DFQATT and CDR2 SNEGSKA (reference sequence). The CDR3 DNA follows: TGCAGTGCACCGGGAGCCACTGAAGCTTTCTTT. It specifies CSAPGATEAFF.

This clonotype was recorded a few times. The gene calls are TRBV7-8 and TRBJ2-3, with a tentative D call TRBD2 (6 bases). V gave up 4 bases and J gave up 1 base, with 12 bases separating them. Germline assignment: CDR1 SGHVS and CDR2 FQNEAQ. The length of the CDR3 is 15 residues. CDR3 region: CASSSRSGRTDTQYF. As DNA, the CDR3 is TGTGCCAGCAGCTCCCGCAGCGGGCGCACAGATACGCAGTATTTT.

The CDR3 is CTSSSGHMNTGELFF. The CDR3 bases are TGCACAAGCAGCTCGGGACATATGAACACCGGGGAGCTGTTTTTT. The chain combines TRBV5-1 with TRBJ2-2; a possible D gene is TRBD1 (6 bases). The CDR3 loop spans 15 amino acids. Germline V gene data show CDR1 as SGHRS and CDR2 as YFSETQ.

As to this clonotype: A junction end diverges from the germline sequence, so it may reflect a read error. The CDR3 reads CNASGVQGRSPLNF. In DNA, the CDR3 is TGCAATGCTAGTGGGGTACAGGGGCGATCACCCCTCAACTTT. This chain links TRBV20-1 with TRBJ1-6; 7 bases agree with TRBD1. The length of the CDR3 is 14 residues. Germline assignment: CDR1 DFQATT and CDR2 SNEGSKA (reference sequence).

Notes on this clonotype: At one of its ends the junction is not consistent with the germline gene, which may arise from a read error. This rearrangement joins TRBV20-1 to TRBJ2-1; weak D call: TRBD2 (7 bases). This CDR3 contains 14 residues. Germline CDR1 is DFQATT and CDR2 is SNEGSKA (reference sequence). This CDR3 is CSANPPGGHNEQFF. The CDR3 DNA sequence: TGCAGTGCTAATCCCCCCGGGGGGCACAATGAGCAGTTTTTC.

This chain connects TRBV15 to TRBJ1-5; D ambiguous. V was trimmed by 3 bases and J by 3 bases, leaving 15 bases between them. The CDR3 has 16 residues. The germline V gene has CDR1 LNHNV and CDR2 YYDKDF (reference sequence). CDR3 amino acids: CATSRDGPLTNQPQHF. CDR3 in DNA: TGTGCCACCAGCAGGGACGGACCATTGACCAATCAGCCCCAGCATTTT.

Only a few counts were recorded for this clonotype. The junction does not match germline at one end; this may be a read error. The chain employs TRBV20-1 and TRBJ1-6; D is uncertain. The CDR3 runs 14 residues. CDR1 is DFQATT and CDR2 is SNEGSKA in the germline V gene (reference sequence). The CDR3 spells CSATYGGWNSPPHF. The DNA of the CDR3 is TGTAGTGCTACTTATGGAGGGTGGAATTCACCCCCCCACTTT.

The chain links TRBV9 to TRBJ2-3; TRBD2 might be the D (6 bases). CDR3 length equals 14 residues. The germline CDR1 and CDR2 sequences are SGDLS and YYNGEE. V was shortened by 4 bases and J by 2 bases, with 11 bases between the two germline ends. The CDR3, as DNA: TGTGCCAGCAGCTACGGGGGATCCACAGATACGCAGTATTTT. Residues: CASSYGGSTDTQYF.

Remarks on this clonotype: A read error is possible here, since a much larger clone lies one base away. The chain employs TRBV6-1 and TRBJ2-3; D is perhaps TRBD1 (5 bases). The germline CDR1 and CDR2 sequences are MNHNS and SASEGT. CDR3 length: 15 residues. The CDR3 loop is CASNEAAGIQDTQYF. Written as DNA, the CDR3 is TGTGCCAGCAATGAAGCTGCAGGGATTCAAGATACGCAGTATTTT.

In this sample, this clonotype turned up a few times. V and J are TRBV12-3 or TRBV12-4 and TRBJ2-3; maybe TRBD1 (6 bases). The V end was cut by 2 bases, the J end by 2 bases, with 11 bases between. The CDR3 totals 15 residues. The CDR3, as DNA: TGTGCCAGCAGTTTATGGACAGACTCCACAGATACGCAGTATTTT. It translates to CASSLWTDSTDTQYF.

Only a few counts were recorded for this clonotype. A read error is possible here, since a much larger clone lies one base away. This likely comes from a read error, as the CDR3 has no conserved phenylalanine or tryptophan at its end. J is TRBJ2-1 and V is TRBV6-5, with D tentatively TRBD1 or TRBD2 (6 bases each). The CDR3 extends over 15 amino acids. V gave up 2 bases and J gave up 9 bases, with 17 bases separating them. The germline V gene has CDR1 MNHEY and CDR2 SVGAGI. CDR3 region: CASSYRGARDPEQFL. The CDR3, as DNA: TGTGCCAGCAGTTACAGGGGGGCGCGGGACCCTGAGCAGTTCTTA.

For this clonotype: Given the absence of the conserved phenylalanine or tryptophan at the CDR3 end, a read error is likely. No DNA is shown, since the ends of the CDR3 on it are uncertain; the CDR3 is the one TCRdb lists. The chain combines TRBV11-2 with TRBJ2-2; the DNA was not used to check the table's D call, TRBD1. The germline V gene has CDR1 SGHAT and CDR2 FQNNGV. The length of the CDR3 is 14 amino acids, counting both ends. The CDR3 sequence is CASSSTGDTGELFS.